These T cell receptor beta chains were read from a single sample in a study of blood T cells in healthy people across ages. TCRdb reprocessed the 5' RACE reads via MiXCR and lists one record per CDR3 protein. The data hold approximately 900,000 distinct CDR3 sequences, with around 49% observed a single time. Sequencing was carried out using blood. Source of these receptors: a man aged 30 to 39 in good health. Both conserved end residues are part of each CDR3. Fields, in order: J gene, V gene, D gene, clone size, CDR3 DNA, CDR3 protein. The D gene is left open where the match is weak. Size values are once, few and many counts, or a class for expanded clones, and some rows have none.

TRBJ2-7	TRBV6-2/TRBV6-3	-	-	TGTGCCAGCCTACGGGACGGACCCTACGAGCAGTACTTC	CASLRDGPYEQYF
TRBJ2-7	TRBV5-6	TRBD1	once	TGTGCCGGCAGCCCCCGATACAGGGGGTTCTACGAGCAGTACTTC	CAGSPRYRGFYEQYF
TRBJ1-2	TRBV10-3	-	-	TGTGCCATCAGTGAGACTACAGGAGAATATGGCTACACCTTC	CAISETTGEYGYTF
TRBJ2-1	TRBV12-3/TRBV12-4	-	-	TGTGCCAGCAGTCCAAGACTCGATTTAACCTACAATGAGCAGTTCTTC	CASSPRLDLTYNEQFF
TRBJ2-7	TRBV7-7	-	-	TGTGCTAGCAGCAGCGCCCCCCTCTACGAGCAGTACTTC	CASSSAPLYEQYF
TRBJ2-7	TRBV25-1	-	few	TGTGCCAGCAGCATAGGGCCCTACGAGCAGTACTTC	CASSIGPYEQYF
TRBJ2-1	TRBV29-1	-	many	TGCAGCGTTGAAGATCGAGACAGGAACAATGAGCAGTTCTTC	CSVEDRDRNNEQFF
TRBJ2-3	TRBV18	-	once	TGTGCCAGCTCACCACCGTCGGGGTCCGTCGCAGATACGCAGTATTTT	CASSPPSGSVADTQYF
TRBJ2-7	TRBV7-9	-	-	TGTGCCAGCGCCAACGAAGAGACCTACGAGCAGTACTTC	CASANEETYEQYF
TRBJ2-7	TRBV11-1	-	few	TGTGCCAGCAGCTTAGGCTACAGCGTTCCCTACGAGCAGTACTTC	CASSLGYSVPYEQYF
TRBJ2-5	TRBV29-1	-	-	TGCAGCGTTGGACAGCTTCAAGAGACCCAGTACTTC	CSVGQLQETQYF
TRBJ1-2	TRBV10-3	-	-	TGTGCCATCAGTGAGTCGACCAGTAACTATGGCTACACCTTC	CAISESTSNYGYTF
TRBJ1-5	TRBV6-2/TRBV6-3	-	-	TGTGCCAGCACGGGGGGGGGAACCCAGCATTTT	CASTGGGTQHF
TRBJ2-4	TRBV5-1	-	-	TGCGCCAGCAGCTACGACGGGTCATCATCCATTCAGTACTTC	CASSYDGSSSIQYF
TRBJ2-1	TRBV27	-	-	TGTGCCAGCAGGCTAGGGGGGGGTTCCTACAATGAGCAGTTCTTC	CASRLGGGSYNEQFF
TRBJ2-3	TRBV12-3/TRBV12-4	TRBD2	-	TGTGCCAGCAGTTTAGCCGCGGGGGGAGCTAGCACAGATACGCAGTATTTT	CASSLAAGGASTDTQYF
TRBJ2-7	TRBV21-1	-	-	TGTGCCAGCAGCAACGCGGGGGCGCCCTACGAGCAGTACTTC	CASSNAGAPYEQYF
TRBJ2-1	TRBV11-1	-	-	TGTGCCAGCTCCCTCGACCCGAGGAGCTCCTACAATGAGCAGTTCTTC	CASSLDPRSSYNEQFF
TRBJ1-2	TRBV2	-	-	TGTGCCAGCAGCCTCGGACTATCGGGTGGCTACACCTTC	CASSLGLSGGYTF
TRBJ2-5	TRBV4-2	-	few	TGTGCCAGCAGCCAAGAAGGACAGTACCAAGAGACCCAGTACTTC	CASSQEGQYQETQYF
TRBJ1-4	TRBV12-3/TRBV12-4	TRBD1	-	TGTGCCAGCAGCGGGACAGGGGAATTTGATGAAAAACTGTTTTTT	CASSGTGEFDEKLFF
TRBJ2-7	TRBV5-6	-	few	TGTGCCAGCAGCTGGGGCGCACTTGGTAGTAACCAGCAGTACTTC	CASSWGALGSNQQYF
TRBJ1-1	TRBV2	TRBD1	-	TGTGCCAGCAACCTCCGGGACAGGGAGACTGAAGCTTTCTTT	CASNLRDRETEAFF
TRBJ2-5	TRBV2	TRBD1	few	TGTGCCAGCAGTGAGTCGACAGGGCCCCAAGAGACCCAGTACTTC	CASSESTGPQETQYF
TRBJ2-3	TRBV4-1	-	-	TGCGCCAGCAGCCGGGCGGTGGCTAGCACAGATACGCAGTATTTT	CASSRAVASTDTQYF